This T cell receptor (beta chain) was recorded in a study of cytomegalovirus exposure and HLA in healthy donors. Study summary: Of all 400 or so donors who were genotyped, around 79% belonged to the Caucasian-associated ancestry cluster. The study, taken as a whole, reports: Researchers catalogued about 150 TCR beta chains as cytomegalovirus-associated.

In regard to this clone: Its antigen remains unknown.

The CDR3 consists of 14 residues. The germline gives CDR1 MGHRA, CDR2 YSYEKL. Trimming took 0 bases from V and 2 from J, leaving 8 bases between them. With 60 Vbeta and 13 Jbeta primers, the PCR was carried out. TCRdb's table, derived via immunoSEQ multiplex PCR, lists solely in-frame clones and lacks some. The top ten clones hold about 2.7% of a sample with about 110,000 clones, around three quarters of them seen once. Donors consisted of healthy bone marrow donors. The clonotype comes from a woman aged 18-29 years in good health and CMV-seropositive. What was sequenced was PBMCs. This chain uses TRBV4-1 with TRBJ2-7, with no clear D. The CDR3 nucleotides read TGCGCCAGCAGCCAAGAGGCTAGAACCTACGAGCAGTACTTC. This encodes CASSQEARTYEQYF.